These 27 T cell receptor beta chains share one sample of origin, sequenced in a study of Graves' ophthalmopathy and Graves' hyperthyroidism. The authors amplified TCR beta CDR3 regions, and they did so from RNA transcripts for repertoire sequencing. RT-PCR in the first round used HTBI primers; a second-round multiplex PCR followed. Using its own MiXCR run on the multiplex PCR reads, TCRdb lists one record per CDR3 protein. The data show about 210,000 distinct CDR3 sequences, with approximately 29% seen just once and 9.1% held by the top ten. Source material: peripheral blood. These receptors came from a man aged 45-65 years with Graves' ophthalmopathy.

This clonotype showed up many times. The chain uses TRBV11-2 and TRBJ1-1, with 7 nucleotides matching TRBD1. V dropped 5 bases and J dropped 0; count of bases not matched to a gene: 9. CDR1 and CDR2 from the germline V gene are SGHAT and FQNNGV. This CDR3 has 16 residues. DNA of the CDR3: TGTGCCAGCAGCAAAGGGGACAGACTCATGAACACTGAAGCTTTCTTT. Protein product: CASSKGDRLMNTEAFF.

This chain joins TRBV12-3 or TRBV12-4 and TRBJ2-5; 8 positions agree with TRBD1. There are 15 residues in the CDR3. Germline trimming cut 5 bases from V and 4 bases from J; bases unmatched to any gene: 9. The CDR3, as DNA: TGTGCCAGCAGTCACAGACAGGGGCGGTTAGAGACCCAGTACTTC. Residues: CASSHRQGRLETQYF.

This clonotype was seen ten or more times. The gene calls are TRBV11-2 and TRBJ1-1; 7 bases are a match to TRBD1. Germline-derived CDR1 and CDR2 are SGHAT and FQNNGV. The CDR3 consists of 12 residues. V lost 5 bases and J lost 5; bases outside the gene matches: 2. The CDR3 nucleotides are TGTGCCAGCAGCCCGGACAGGACTGAAGCTTTCTTT. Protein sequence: CASSPDRTEAFF.

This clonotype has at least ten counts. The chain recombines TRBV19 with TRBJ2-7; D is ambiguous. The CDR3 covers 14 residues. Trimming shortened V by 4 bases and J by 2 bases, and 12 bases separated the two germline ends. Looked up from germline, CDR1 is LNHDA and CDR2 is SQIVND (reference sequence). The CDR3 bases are TGTGCCAGTAGTACTCAATTAGAAGCCTACGAGCAGTACTTC. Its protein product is CASSTQLEAYEQYF.

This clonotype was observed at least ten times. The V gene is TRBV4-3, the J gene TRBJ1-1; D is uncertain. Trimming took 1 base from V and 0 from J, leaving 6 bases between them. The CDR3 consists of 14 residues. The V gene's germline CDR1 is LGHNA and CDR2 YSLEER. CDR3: CASSQGHLNTEAFF. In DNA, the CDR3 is TGCGCCAGCAGCCAAGGACACCTGAACACTGAAGCTTTCTTT.

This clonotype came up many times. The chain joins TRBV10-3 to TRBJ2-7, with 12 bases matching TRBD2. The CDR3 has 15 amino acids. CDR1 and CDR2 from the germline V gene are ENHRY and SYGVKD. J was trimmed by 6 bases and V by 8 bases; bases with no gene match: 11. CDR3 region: CAIRGPTSGSSEQYF. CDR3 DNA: TGTGCCATCCGCGGCCCGACTAGCGGGAGTTCCGAGCAGTACTTC.

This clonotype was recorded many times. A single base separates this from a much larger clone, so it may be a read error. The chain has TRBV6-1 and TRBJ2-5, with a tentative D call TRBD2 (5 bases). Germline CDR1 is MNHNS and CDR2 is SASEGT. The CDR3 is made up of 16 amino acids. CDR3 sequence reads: CAGSRNRRASQETQYF. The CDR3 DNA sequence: TGTGCCGGCAGTCGAAACCGGCGGGCCTCCCAAGAGACCCAGTACTTC.

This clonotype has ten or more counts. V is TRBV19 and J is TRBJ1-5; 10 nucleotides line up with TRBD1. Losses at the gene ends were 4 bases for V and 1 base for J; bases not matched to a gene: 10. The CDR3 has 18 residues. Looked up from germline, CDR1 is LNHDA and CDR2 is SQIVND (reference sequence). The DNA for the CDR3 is TGTGCCAGTAGTACCGGGACAGGGGCCCTCGGGAGCAATCAGCCCCAGCATTTT. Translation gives CASSTGTGALGSNQPQHF.

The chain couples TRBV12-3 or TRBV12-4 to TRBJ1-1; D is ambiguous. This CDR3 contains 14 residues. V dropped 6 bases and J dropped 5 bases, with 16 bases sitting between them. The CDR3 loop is CASSNRGRGTEAFF. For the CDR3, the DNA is TGTGCCAGCAGCAACAGAGGGAGAGGTACTGAAGCTTTCTTT.

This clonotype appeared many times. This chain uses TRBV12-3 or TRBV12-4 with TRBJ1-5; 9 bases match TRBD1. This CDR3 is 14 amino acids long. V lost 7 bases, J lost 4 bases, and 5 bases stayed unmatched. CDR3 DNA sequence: TGTGCCAGCACCTCGGGACAGGGAAATCAGCCCCAGCATTTT. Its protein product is CASTSGQGNQPQHF.

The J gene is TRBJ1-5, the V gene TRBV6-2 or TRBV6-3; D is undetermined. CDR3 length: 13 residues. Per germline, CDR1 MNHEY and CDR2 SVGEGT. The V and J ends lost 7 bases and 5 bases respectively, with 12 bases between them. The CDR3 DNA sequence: TGTGCCAGCACCGATTCGATCGATCAGCCCCAGCATTTT. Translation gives CASTDSIDQPQHF.

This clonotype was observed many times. CDR3 nucleotides: TGTGCCAGCACCGGAAGAGGGAGCTCCTACGAGCAGTACTTC. Its protein product is CASTGRGSSYEQYF. This chain joins TRBV28 and TRBJ2-7; D might be TRBD2 (5 bases). Trimming shortened V by 7 bases and J by 0 bases, and 13 bases separated the two germline ends. From germline, CDR1 is MDHEN and CDR2 SYDVKM. This CDR3 has 14 amino acids. Together with reference TRBV28 and TRBJ2-7, the CDR3 gives the full variable domain: DVKVTQSSRYLVKRTGEKVFLECVQDMDHENMFWYRQDPGLGLRLIYFSYDVKMKEKGDIPEGYSVSREKKERFSLILESASTNQTSMYLCASTGRGSSYEQYFGPGTRLTVT.

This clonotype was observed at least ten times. CDR3 sequence (DNA): TGCAGCGTTGATCGACAGGGCGAGACCCAGTACTTC. It translates to CSVDRQGETQYF. This chain links TRBV29-1 with TRBJ2-5; 7 bases map to TRBD1. The V and J ends lost 3 bases and 5 bases, in that order; junction bases with no gene match: 3. The CDR3 contains 12 residues. Germline values: CDR1 SQVTM, CDR2 ANQGSEA.

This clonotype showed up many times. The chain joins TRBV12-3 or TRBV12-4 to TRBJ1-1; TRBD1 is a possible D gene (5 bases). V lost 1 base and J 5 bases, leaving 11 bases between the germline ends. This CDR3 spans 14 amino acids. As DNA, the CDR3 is TGTGCCAGCAGTTTAGGCGCAGGGAATACTGAAGCTTTCTTT. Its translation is CASSLGAGNTEAFF.

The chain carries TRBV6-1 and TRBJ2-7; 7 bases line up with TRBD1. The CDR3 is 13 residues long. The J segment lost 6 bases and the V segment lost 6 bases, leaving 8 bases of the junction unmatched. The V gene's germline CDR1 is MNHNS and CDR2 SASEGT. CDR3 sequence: CASRAYRGSEQYF. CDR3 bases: TGTGCCAGCAGAGCCTACAGGGGTAGCGAGCAGTACTTC.

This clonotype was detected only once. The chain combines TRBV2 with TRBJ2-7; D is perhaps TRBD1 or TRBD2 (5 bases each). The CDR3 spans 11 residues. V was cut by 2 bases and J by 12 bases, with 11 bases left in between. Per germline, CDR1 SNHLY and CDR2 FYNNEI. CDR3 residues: CASSELRGRYF. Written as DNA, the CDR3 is TGTGCCAGCAGTGAACTGAGGGGAAGGTACTTC.

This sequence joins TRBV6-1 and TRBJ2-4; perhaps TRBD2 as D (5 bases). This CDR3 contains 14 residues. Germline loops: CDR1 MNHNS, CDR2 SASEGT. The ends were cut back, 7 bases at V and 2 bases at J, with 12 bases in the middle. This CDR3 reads CASKGRGSKNIQYF. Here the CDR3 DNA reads TGTGCCAGCAAAGGTCGAGGGTCCAAAAACATTCAGTACTTC.

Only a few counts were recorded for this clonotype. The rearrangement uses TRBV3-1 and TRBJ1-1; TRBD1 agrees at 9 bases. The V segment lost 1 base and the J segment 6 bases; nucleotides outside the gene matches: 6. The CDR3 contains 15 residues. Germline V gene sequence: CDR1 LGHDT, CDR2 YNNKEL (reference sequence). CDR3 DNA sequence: TGTGCCAGCAGCCAAGTGGGGACAGGGATCCCTGAAGCTTTCTTT. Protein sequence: CASSQVGTGIPEAFF.

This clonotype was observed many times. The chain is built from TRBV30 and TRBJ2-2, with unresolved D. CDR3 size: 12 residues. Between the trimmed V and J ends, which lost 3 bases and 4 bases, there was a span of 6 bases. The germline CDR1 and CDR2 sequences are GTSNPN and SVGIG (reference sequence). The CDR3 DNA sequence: TGTGCCTGGAGCTCGCGCACCGGGGAGCTGTTTTTT. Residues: CAWSSRTGELFF.

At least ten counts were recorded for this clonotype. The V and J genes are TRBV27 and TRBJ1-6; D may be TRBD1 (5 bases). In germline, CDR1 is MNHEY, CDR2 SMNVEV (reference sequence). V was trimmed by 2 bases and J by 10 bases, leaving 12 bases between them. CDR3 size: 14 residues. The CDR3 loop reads CASSLEGVGSPLHF. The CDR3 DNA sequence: TGTGCCAGCAGTTTAGAAGGGGTAGGGTCACCCCTCCACTTT.

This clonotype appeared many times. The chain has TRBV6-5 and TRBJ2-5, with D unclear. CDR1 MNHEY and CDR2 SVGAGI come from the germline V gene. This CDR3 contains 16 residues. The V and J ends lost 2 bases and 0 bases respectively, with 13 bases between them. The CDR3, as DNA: TGTGCCAGCAGTTACCTCGTAAGGGCGAACCAAGAGACCCAGTACTTC. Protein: CASSYLVRANQETQYF.

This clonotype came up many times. The CDR3 sequence is CASSLRGGQMNTEAFF. As DNA, the CDR3 is TGTGCCAGCAGCTTAAGGGGCGGACAGATGAACACTGAAGCTTTCTTT. V is TRBV7-3 and J is TRBJ1-1, with D possibly being TRBD1 (6 bases). Trimming took off 1 base at V and 0 bases at J, with 12 bases between the two ends. The CDR3 spans 16 residues. The germline V gene has CDR1 SGHTA and CDR2 FQGTGA.

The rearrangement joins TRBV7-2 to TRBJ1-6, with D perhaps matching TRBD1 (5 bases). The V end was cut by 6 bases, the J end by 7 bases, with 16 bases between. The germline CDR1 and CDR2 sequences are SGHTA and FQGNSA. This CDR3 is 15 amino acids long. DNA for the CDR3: TGTGCCAGCAGTCCTTCGGGGGTTACGAATTCACCCCTCCACTTT. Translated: CASSPSGVTNSPLHF.

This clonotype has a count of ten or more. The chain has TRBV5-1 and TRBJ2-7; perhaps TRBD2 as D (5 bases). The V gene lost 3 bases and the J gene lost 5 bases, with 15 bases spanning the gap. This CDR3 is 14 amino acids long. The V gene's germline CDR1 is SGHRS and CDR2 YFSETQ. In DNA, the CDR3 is TGCGCCAGCAGCTGGGGAGAAGAAATCCACGAGCAGTACTTC. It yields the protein CASSWGEEIHEQYF.

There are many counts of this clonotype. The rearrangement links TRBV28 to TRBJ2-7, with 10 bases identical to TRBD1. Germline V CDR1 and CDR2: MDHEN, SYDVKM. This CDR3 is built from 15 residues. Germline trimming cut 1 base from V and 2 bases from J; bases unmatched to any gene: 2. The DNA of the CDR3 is TGTGCCAGCAGTTTATCGACAGGGGGCGCCTACGAGCAGTACTTC. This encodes CASSLSTGGAYEQYF.

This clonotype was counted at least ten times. The DNA for the CDR3 is TGTGCCAGTAGTACAGGACAGGGACCCAACTATGGCTACACCTTC. Translating gives CASSTGQGPNYGYTF. This sequence joins TRBV19 and TRBJ1-2; 8 nucleotides align to TRBD1. CDR1 is LNHDA and CDR2 is SQIVND in the germline V gene (reference sequence). V gave up 4 bases and J gave up 2 bases; unmatched junction bases: 6. This CDR3 has 15 amino acids.

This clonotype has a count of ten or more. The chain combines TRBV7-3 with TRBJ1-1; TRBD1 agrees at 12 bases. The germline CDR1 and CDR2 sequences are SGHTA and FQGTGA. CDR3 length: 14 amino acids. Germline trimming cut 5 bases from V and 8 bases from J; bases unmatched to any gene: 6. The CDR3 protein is CASSPGTGGEEAFF. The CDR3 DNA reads TGTGCCAGCAGCCCCGGGACAGGGGGCGAGGAAGCTTTCTTT.